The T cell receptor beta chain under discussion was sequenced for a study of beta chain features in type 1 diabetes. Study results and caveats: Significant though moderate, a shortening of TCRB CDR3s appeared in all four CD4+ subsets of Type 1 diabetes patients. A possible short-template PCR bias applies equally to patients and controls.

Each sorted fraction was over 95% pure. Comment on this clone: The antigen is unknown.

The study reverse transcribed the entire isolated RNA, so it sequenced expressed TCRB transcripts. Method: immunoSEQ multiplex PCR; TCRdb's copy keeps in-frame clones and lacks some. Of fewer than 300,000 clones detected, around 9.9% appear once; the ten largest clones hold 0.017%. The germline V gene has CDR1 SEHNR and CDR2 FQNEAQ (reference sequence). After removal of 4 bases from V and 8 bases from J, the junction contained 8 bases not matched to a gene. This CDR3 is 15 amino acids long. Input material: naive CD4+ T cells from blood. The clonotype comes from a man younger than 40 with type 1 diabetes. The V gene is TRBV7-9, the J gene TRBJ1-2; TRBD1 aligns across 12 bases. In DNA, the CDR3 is TGTGCCAGCAGCTCCGGGACAGGGGGCGCTGGGGGCTACACCTTC. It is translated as CASSSGTGGAGGYTF. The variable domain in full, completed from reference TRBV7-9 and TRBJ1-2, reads DTGVSQNPRHKITKRGQNVTFRCDPISEHNRLYWYRQTLGQGPEFLTYFQNEAQLEKSRLLSDRFSAERPKGSFSTLEIQRTEQGDSAMYLCASSSGTGGAGGYTFGSGTRLTVV.